In this sample, the clone carrying this T cell receptor beta chain turned up many times. Its specificity is unknown. For TCR beta, libraries came from iRepertoire HTBI primers and Arm-PCR of CDR3 regions. One entry per CDR3 protein results from TCRdb running MiXCR on the multiplex PCR reads. This sample has approximately 470,000 distinct CDR3 sequences, with less than 25% found just once. This record comes from a study of regulatory T cells in long-lasting Graves disease. Study-wide points: Persistent disease samples used TRBV28, TRBJ1-2 and TRBJ2-5 preferentially.

Time point of the sample: persistent/refractory GD, antithyroid drugs over 5 years with positive TRAb. Following extraction of RNA from PBMCs, that RNA was used to make the TCR library. Germline V gene sequence: CDR1 DFQATT, CDR2 SNEGSKA (reference sequence). The CDR3 totals 13 residues. The V end was cut by 0 bases, the J end by 2 bases, with 8 bases between. This receptor was identified in a female donor with Graves disease. This specimen was peripheral blood mononuclear cells (PBMCs), taken when the disease was refractory, from a patient treated with antithyroid drugs. The chain employs TRBV20-1 and TRBJ2-7, with D perhaps TRBD2 (5 bases). The DNA of the CDR3 is TGCAGTGCTAGAGACCCCGGGACCTACGAGCAGTACTTC. It codes for CSARDPGTYEQYF.